The 9 T cell receptor beta chains reported below all come from one sample, sequenced in a study of CD8 T cells in Susac syndrome. Random-hexamer reverse transcription was applied to about 0.45 to 1 ug RNA. Using its own MiXCR run on the immunoSEQ multiplex PCR reads, TCRdb lists one record per CDR3 protein. The sample comprises 400,000 to 550,000 distinct CDR3 sequences, 85% of which are singletons, and 0.09% to 0.15% rests with the top ten. Sequenced sample: CD8+ T cells from PBMCs. These receptors were taken from a human donor with multiple sclerosis.

The chain couples TRBV11-2 to TRBJ2-3; 7 bases align to TRBD2. The CDR3 totals 21 residues. CDR1 SGHAT and CDR2 FQNNGV come from the germline V gene. V shed 4 bases and J 2 bases; nucleotides not matched to a gene: 24. CDR3: CASSSPTGPLPSGVHTDTQYF. The CDR3 DNA reads as TGTGCCAGCAGCTCACCTACGGGACCCCTCCCCAGCGGGGTCCACACAGATACGCAGTATTTT.

The DNA for the CDR3 is TGTGCCAGCAGTTTCCCAGGGACAGGGGACTACGAGCAGTACTTC. Its translation is CASSFPGTGDYEQYF. The chain links TRBV28 to TRBJ2-7, with 10 bases lining up with TRBD1. The length of the CDR3 is 15 residues. Unmatched junction bases numbered 5, after V lost 3 bases and J lost 3 bases. The germline V gene has CDR1 MDHEN and CDR2 SYDVKM.

The rearrangement uses TRBV14 and TRBJ1-2, with a possible D match to TRBD1 (6 bases). The V gene's germline CDR1 is SGHDN and CDR2 FVKESK. This CDR3 has 20 residues. The ends were cut back, 0 bases at V and 0 bases at J, with 23 bases in the middle. Written as DNA, the CDR3 is TGTGCCAGCAGCCAAGAGGCGCCCGGGGGGCGCAGATACCCTAACTATGGCTACACCTTC. Amino acid sequence: CASSQEAPGGRRYPNYGYTF. Drawing the rest from reference TRBV14 and TRBJ1-2, the complete variable domain is EAGVTQFPSHSVIEKGQTVTLRCDPISGHDNLYWYRRVMGKEIKFLLHFVKESKQDESGMPNNRFLAERTGGTYSTLKVQPAELEDSGVYFCASSQEAPGGRRYPNYGYTFGSGTRLTVV.

The gene calls are TRBV12-3 or TRBV12-4 and TRBJ2-6; D is undetermined. Trimming shortened V by 3 bases and J by 0 bases, and 15 bases separated the two germline ends. The CDR3 runs to 18 residues. CDR3 coding DNA: TGTGCCAGCAGTTTCGGTGATACGCCGCCCTCTGGGGCCAACGTCCTGACTTTC. Its protein is CASSFGDTPPSGANVLTF.

Only one count was recorded for this clonotype. The chain uses TRBV28 and TRBJ1-4, with D tentatively TRBD1 (6 bases). This CDR3 spans 17 amino acids. Germline CDR1 MDHEN, CDR2 SYDVKM. V lost 5 bases and J lost 6, with 22 bases in between. The CDR3 coding sequence is TGTGCCAGCAGTGTCGTCATTGAAGAGGGGGTCGATGAAAAACTGTTTTTT. This encodes CASSVVIEEGVDEKLFF.

The genes are TRBV27 and TRBJ1-1, with D possibly TRBD1 on 6 matching bases. The CDR3 has 14 residues. Germline lookup yields CDR1 MNHEY and CDR2 SMNVEV (reference sequence). V lost 6 bases, J lost 7 bases, and 18 bases lay in between. The CDR3 region is CASRLLEGDVEAFF. The CDR3, as DNA: TGTGCCAGCAGGCTATTAGAGGGGGATGTTGAAGCTTTCTTT.

The genes are TRBV27 and TRBJ2-1; no clear D gene. V was clipped by 6 bases and J by 3 bases, with 9 bases between them. Germline V lookup: CDR1 MNHEY, CDR2 SMNVEV (reference sequence). The CDR3 consists of 13 residues. CDR3 DNA sequence: TGTGCCAGCAGCCCCAACCTCTACAATGAGCAGTTCTTC. Translating gives CASSPNLYNEQFF.

The chain employs TRBV20-1 and TRBJ1-5; perhaps TRBD1 as D (5 bases). The CDR3 loop spans 12 amino acids. Trimming took 3 bases from V and 7 from J, leaving 10 bases between them. Germline values: CDR1 DFQATT, CDR2 SNEGSKA (reference sequence). In nucleotides, the CDR3 is TGCAGTGCTAGGTCGGGGGGACAGCCCCAGCATTTT. It encodes CSARSGGQPQHF.

The V gene is TRBV2, the J gene TRBJ1-5; D gene unclear. The ends were cut back, 0 bases at V and 0 bases at J, with 9 bases in the middle. This CDR3 has 16 amino acids. Looked up from germline, CDR1 is SNHLY and CDR2 is FYNNEI. The DNA of the CDR3 is TGTGCCAGCAGTGAAGCCGACGAGTTTAGCAATCAGCCCCAGCATTTT. Translated, it gives CASSEADEFSNQPQHF.